The clone carrying this TCR beta chain was picked up many times. The sample belongs to a study of CD8 T cells in ankylosing spondylitis. TCRdb called the 5' RACE reads again in MiXCR, with one record for every CDR3 protein. The sample has 200,000 to 250,000 distinct CDR3 sequences, about 10% seen once. The sequence was obtained from a male donor with ankylosing spondylitis or in good health (not recorded which). The material sequenced was blood, either unsorted or a sorted T cell fraction (not recorded which).

CDR3 sequence: CASSQRLAEANEQFF. CDR3 sequence (DNA): TGTGCCAGCAGCCAACGACTAGCGGAAGCCAATGAGCAGTTCTTC. The chain recombines TRBV7-3 with TRBJ2-1; 9 bases are a match to TRBD2. The V segment lost 5 bases and the J segment 6 bases; nucleotides outside the gene matches: 8. CDR3 length: 15 residues. Germline CDR1 reads SGHTA; CDR2 reads FQGTGA.